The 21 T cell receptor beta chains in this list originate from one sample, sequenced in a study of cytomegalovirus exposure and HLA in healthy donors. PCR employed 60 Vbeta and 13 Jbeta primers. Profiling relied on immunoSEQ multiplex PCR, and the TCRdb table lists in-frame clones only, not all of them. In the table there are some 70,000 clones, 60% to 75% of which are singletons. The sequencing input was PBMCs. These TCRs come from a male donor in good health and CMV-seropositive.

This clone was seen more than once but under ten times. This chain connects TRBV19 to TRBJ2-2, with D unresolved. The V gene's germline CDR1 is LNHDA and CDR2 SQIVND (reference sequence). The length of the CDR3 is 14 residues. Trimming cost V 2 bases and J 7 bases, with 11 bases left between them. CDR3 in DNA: TGTGCCAGTAGTATATTACGGTCAGGCGGGGAGCTGTTTTTT. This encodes CASSILRSGGELFF.

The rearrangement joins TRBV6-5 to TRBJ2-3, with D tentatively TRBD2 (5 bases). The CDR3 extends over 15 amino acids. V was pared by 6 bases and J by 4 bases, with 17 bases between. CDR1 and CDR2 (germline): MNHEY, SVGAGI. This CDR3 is CASSPSSPSPDTQYF. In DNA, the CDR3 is TGTGCCAGCAGCCCCTCTAGCCCGAGCCCAGATACGCAGTATTTT.

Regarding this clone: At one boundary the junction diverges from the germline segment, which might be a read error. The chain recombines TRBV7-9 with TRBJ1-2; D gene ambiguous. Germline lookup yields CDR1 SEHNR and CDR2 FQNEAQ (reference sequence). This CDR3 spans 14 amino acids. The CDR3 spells CSSSSVYSNYGYTF. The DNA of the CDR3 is TGTTCCAGCAGCTCCGTCTATTCTAACTATGGCTACACCTTC.

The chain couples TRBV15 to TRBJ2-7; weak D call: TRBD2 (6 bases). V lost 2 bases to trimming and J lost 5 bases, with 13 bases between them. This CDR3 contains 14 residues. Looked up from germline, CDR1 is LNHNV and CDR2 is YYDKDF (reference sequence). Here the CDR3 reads CATSRTAGSHEQYF. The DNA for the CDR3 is TGTGCCACCAGCAGAACGGCGGGAAGCCACGAGCAGTACTTC.

DNA for the CDR3: TGTGCTAGTATGAAAGGGGCGGTAAATCAGCCCCAGCATTTT. Its translation is CASMKGAVNQPQHF. J is TRBJ1-5 and V is TRBV12-5; TRBD1 might be the D (5 bases). The CDR3 totals 14 residues. V gave up 8 bases and J gave up 4 bases, with 15 bases separating them. Germline lookup yields CDR1 LGHNT and CDR2 FRNRAP. Together with reference TRBV12-5 and TRBJ1-5, the CDR3 gives the full variable domain: DARVTQTPRHKVTEMGQEVTMRCQPILGHNTVFWYRQTMMQGLELLAYFRNRAPLDDSGMPKDRFSAEMPDATLATLKIQPSEPRDSAVYFCASMKGAVNQPQHFGDGTRLSIL.

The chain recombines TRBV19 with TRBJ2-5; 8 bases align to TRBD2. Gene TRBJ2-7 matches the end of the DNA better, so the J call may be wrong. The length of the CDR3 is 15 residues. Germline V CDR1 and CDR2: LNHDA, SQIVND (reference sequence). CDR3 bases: TGTGCCAGTAGTATGCTCGGGCGGGGGGCGGACGAGCAGTACTTC. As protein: CASSMLGRGADEQYF.

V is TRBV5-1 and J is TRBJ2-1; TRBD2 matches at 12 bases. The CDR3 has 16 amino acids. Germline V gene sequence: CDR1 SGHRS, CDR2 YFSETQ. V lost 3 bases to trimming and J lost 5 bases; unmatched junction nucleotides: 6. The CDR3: CASSSGLAGFDNEQFF. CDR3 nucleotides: TGCGCCAGCAGCTCCGGACTAGCGGGATTCGACAATGAGCAGTTCTTC.

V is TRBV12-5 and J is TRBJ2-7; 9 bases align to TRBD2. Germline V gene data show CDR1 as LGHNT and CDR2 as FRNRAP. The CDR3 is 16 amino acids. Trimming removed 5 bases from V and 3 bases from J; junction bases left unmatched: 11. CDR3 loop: CASGRNSGRLVYEQYF. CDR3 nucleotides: TGTGCTAGTGGTCGAAATAGCGGGAGATTGGTCTACGAGCAGTACTTC.

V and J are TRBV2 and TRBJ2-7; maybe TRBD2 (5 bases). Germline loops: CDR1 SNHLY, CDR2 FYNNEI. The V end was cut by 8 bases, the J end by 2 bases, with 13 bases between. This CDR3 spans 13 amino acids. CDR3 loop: CASLGGPTYEQYF. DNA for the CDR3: TGTGCCAGCTTGGGCGGGCCTACCTACGAGCAGTACTTC.

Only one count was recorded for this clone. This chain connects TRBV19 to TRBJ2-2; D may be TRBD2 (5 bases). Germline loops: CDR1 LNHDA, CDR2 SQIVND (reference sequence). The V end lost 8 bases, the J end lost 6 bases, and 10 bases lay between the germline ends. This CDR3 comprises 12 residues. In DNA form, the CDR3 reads TGTGCCAGTGCCCTCGGGGCCGGGGAGCTGTTTTTT. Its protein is CASALGAGELFF.

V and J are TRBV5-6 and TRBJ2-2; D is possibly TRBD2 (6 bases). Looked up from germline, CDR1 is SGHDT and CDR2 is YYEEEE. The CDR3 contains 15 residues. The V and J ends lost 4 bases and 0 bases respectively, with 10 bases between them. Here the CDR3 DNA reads TGTGCCAGCAGCGGGAGGTTCGCGAACACCGGGGAGCTGTTTTTT. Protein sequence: CASSGRFANTGELFF.

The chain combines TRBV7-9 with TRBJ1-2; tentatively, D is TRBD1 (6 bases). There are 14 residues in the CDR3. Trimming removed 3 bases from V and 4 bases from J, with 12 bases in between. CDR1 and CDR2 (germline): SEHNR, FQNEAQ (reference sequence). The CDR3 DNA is TGTGCCAGCAGCTTCGGACAGCCGGGCTATGGCTACACCTTC. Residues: CASSFGQPGYGYTF.

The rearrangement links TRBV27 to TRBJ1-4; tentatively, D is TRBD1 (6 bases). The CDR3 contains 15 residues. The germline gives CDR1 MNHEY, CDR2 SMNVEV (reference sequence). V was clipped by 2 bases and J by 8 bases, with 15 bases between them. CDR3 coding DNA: TGTGCCAGCAGTTTACGGGGGGGCGCAGGAGAAAAACTGTTTTTT. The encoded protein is CASSLRGGAGEKLFF. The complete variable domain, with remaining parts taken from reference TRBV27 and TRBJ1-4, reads EAQVTQNPRYLITVTGKKLTVTCSQNMNHEYMSWYRQDPGLGLRQIYYSMNVEVTDKGDVPEGYKVSRKEKRNFPLILESPSPNQTSLYFCASSLRGGAGEKLFFGSGTQLSVL.

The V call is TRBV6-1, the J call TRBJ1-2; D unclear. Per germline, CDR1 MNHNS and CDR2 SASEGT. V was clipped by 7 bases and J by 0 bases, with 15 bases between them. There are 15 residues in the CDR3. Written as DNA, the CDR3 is TGTGCCAGCATTGTGGGGAGTCACGCTAACTATGGCTACACCTTC. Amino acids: CASIVGSHANYGYTF.

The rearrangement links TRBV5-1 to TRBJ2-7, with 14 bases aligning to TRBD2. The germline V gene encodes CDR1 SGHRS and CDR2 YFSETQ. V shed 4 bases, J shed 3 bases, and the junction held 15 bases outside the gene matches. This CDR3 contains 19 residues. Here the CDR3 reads CASSAGLAGGSPYIYEQYF. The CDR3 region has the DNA TGCGCCAGCAGCGCCGGACTAGCGGGGGGATCCCCCTATATCTACGAGCAGTACTTC.

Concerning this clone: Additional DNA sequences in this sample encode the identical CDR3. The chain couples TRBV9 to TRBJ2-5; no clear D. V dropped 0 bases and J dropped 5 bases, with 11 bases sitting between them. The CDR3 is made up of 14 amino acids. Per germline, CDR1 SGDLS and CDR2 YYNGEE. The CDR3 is CASSVGNSMETQYF. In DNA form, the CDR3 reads TGTGCCAGCAGCGTAGGAAATAGCATGGAGACCCAGTACTTC.

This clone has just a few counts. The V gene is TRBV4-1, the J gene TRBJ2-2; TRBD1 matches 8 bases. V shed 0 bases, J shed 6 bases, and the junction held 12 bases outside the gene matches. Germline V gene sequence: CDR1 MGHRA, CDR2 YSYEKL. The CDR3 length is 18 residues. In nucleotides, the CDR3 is TGCGCCAGCAGCCAAGAATTCGTCAGGGGGCGATGGGCCGGGGAGCTGTTTTTT. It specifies CASSQEFVRGRWAGELFF.

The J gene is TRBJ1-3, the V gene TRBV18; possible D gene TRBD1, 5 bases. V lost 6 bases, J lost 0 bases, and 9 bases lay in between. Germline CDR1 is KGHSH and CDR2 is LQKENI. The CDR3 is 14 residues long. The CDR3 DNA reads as TGTGCCAGCTCCGGGGGAGTCTCTGGAAACACCATATATTTT. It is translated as CASSGGVSGNTIYF.

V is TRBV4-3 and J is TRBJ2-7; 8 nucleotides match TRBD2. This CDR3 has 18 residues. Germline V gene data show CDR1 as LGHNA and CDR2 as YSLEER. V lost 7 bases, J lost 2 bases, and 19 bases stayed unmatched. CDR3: CASIKRAGGGINTYEQYF. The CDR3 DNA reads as TGCGCCAGCATAAAACGGGCGGGGGGTGGAATTAATACCTACGAGCAGTACTTC.

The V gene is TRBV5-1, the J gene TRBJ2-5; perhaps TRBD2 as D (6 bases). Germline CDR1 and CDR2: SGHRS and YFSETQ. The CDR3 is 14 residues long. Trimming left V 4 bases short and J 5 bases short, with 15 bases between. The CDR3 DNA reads TGCGCCAGCAGCGCCGGGAGTTTCGAGGAGACCCAGTACTTC. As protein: CASSAGSFEETQYF.

In DNA, the CDR3 is TGTGCCAGCAGTTCTCCAGAGAAGGAGGGAGAAGAGACCCAGTACTTC. It is translated as CASSSPEKEGEETQYF. This sequence joins TRBV6-5 and TRBJ2-5; possibly TRBD2 for D (6 bases). Germline V gene lookup returns CDR1 MNHEY and CDR2 SVGAGI. The CDR3 runs to 16 residues. Trimming left V 4 bases short and J 3 bases short, with 18 bases between.